This entry features one T cell receptor beta chain sequence. The data are from a study of blood T cell repertoires in COVID-19. The overall study: Acute and convalescent COVID-19 specimens originated in the United States, Italy and Spain.

As originally analysed: Counts of nucleated cells, estimated from reference gene primer amplification, were obtained. Using immunoSEQ multiplex PCR, the repertoire was profiled, and TCRdb retains in-frame clones only, with some absent. Clone size and V and J calls were adopted from that table, with D and trimming inferred from the DNA. This table holds about 49,000 clones, 81% found once. V shed 3 bases and J 5 bases; nucleotides not matched to a gene: 7. This CDR3 spans 16 amino acids. In germline, CDR1 is MDHEN, CDR2 SYDVKM. The Seattle patients, enrolled during active infection, were followed longitudinally.

Specimen: peripheral blood. This receptor was obtained from a woman of 80 years or more with COVID-19, enrolled during active disease. The V gene is TRBV28, the J gene TRBJ2-5; TRBD1 matches 12 bases. The CDR3 protein is CASSFWDRGREETQYF. The DNA of the CDR3 is TGTGCCAGCAGTTTTTGGGACAGGGGGCGTGAGGAGACCCAGTACTTC. The full variable domain, with the rest looked up from reference TRBV28 and TRBJ2-5, is DVKVTQSSRYLVKRTGEKVFLECVQDMDHENMFWYRQDPGLGLRLIYFSYDVKMKEKGDIPEGYSVSREKKERFSLILESASTNQTSMYLCASSFWDRGREETQYFGPGTRLLVL.